This TCR beta chain was retrieved from a study of cytomegalovirus exposure and HLA in healthy donors. Comment on this clone: Its antigen is still unknown.

PCR involved 60 Vbeta and 13 Jbeta primers. Method: immunoSEQ multiplex PCR; TCRdb's copy keeps in-frame clones and lacks some. The sample holds fewer than 200,000 clones; 73% are singletons and the top ten take about 5.4%. CDR1 LNHDA and CDR2 SQIVND come from the germline V gene (reference sequence). Deletions cut 5 bases from V and 0 bases from J, with 23 bases between. The CDR3 runs to 18 residues. While unrecorded immune exposures were likely, the donors were nominally healthy when sampled. Study results and limitations: 164 TCR beta chains were listed as cytomegalovirus-associated. Clonal expansion, a later analysis showed, was greater in HLA-associated TCR beta chains than in equally common others. CMV serostatus stood as the only immune exposure information on hand.

This rearrangement joins TRBV19 to TRBJ2-7; D is possibly TRBD1 (6 bases). Sequences were obtained from PBMCs. The source of this sequence is a woman in her late teens or twenties in good health and CMV-seropositive. The CDR3 nucleotides read TGTGCCAGTAGTGGGCCCCGAAGTAGGGCAGGGGCCTCCTACGAGCAGTACTTC. It is translated as CASSGPRSRAGASYEQYF.